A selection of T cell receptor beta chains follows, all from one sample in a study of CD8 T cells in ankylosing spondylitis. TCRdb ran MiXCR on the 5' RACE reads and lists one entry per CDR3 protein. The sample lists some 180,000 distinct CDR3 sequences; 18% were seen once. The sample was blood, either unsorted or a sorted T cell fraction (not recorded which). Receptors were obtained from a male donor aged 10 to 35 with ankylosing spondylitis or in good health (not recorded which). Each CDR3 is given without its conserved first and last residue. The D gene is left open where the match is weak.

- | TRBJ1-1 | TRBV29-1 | SALEVTEAF
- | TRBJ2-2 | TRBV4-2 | ASSHGTTNTGELF
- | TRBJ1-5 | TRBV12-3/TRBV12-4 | ASRLTAGWPQH
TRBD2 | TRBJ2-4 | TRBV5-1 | ASSPEAGTGAKNIQY
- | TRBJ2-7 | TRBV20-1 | SARDPRGPTEQY
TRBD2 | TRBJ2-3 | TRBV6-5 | ASSYSTSGHSTDTQY
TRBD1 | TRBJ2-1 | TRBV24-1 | ATSDLTGVNEQF
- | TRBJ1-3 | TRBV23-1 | ASSQGASSGNTIY
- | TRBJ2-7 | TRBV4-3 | ASSQQLPDRFMPYEQY
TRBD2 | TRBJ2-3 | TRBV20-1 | SAGGLAGVSDTQY
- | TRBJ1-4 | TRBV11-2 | ASSLDRLNEKLF
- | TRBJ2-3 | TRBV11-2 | ASRTATTDTQY
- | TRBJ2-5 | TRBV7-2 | ASSLLGAGETQY
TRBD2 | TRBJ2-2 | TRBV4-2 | ASSRVAGGGTGELF
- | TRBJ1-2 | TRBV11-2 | ASSFGDIDYYGYT
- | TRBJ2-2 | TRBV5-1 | ASSLYHGELF
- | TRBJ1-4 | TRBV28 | ASRDKKLF
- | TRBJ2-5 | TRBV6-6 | ASSSTYETWAETQY
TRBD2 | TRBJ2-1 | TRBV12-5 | ASGLVLAGDNNEQF
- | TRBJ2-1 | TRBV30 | AWIGDSHEQF
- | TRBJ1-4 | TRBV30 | AWSVWQSRGEKLF
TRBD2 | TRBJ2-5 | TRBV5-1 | ASSLVPSGRETQY
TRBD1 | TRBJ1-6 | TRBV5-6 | ASSWRLGQGPSPLH
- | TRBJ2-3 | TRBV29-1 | SVDRGSDTQY
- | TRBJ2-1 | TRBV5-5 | ASSAYGNEQF
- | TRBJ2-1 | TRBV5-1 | ASSSGVDNEQF
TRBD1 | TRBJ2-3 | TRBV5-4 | ASRQGGTDTQY
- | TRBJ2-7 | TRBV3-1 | ASSQFRTGVREQY
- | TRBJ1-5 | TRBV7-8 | ASSATGPWERNQPQH
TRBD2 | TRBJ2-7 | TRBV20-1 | SARRSAGGSSRFSEQY
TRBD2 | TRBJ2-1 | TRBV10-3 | AISGDYREQF
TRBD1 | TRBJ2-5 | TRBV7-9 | ASSQERDRGRETQY
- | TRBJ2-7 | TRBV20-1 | SARTPRGYEQY
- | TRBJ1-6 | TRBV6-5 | ASSYSGSGNSPLH
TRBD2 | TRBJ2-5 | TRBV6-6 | ASSRGSASGAGKTQY
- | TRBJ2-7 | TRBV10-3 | AISERERKY
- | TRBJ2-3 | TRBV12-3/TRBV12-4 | ASSSGTRLKDTQY
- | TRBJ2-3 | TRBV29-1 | SVRHTDTQY
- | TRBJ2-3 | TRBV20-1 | SARRSTGDTQY
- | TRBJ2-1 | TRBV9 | ASSAPTTVTYNEQF
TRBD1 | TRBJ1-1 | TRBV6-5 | ATNSGQGVMNTEAF
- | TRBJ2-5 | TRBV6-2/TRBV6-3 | ASSYARGTQY
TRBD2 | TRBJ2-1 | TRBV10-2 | ASSEFAGGSSYNEQF
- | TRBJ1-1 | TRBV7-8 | ASSTGTEAF
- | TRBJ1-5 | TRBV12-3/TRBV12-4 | ASSSPDQPQH
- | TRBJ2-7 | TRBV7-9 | ASSHGRIYEQY
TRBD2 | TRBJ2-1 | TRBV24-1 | ATSDRLAGGPPNEQF
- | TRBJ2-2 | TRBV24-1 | ATSDFNGELF
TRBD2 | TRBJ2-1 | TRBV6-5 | ASSYLGSGMYNEQF
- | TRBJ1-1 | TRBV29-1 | TGAQLRGTEAF
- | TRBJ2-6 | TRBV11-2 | ASSSLRGSGANVLT
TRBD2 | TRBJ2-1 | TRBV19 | ASNLAGKFNNEQF